This T cell receptor (beta chain) appears in the sequencing data of a study of OX40 agonist ivuxolimab in advanced cancers. Study in general: Clinicians treated patients with ivuxolimab, an agonistic anti-OX40 (CD134) antibody. Cancers in dose escalation were hepatocellular, melanoma, renal cell and head and neck. Partial response was recorded in three patients: one hepatocellular carcinoma and two cutaneous melanoma cases.

Autoimmune disease history or systemic immunosuppression meant exclusion. Assay: immunoSEQ multiplex PCR; the TCRdb copy retains only in-frame clones and omits some. The repertoire holds approximately 99,000 clones, less than 90% seen once, with 5.5% in the top ten. This CDR3 has 16 amino acids. CDR1 LGHNA and CDR2 YSLEER come from the germline V gene. The chain is built from TRBV4-3 and TRBJ2-5, with unresolved D. The DNA end is a closer match to TRBJ2-7, so the J assignment may be wrong. Specimen: CD4+ or CD8+ T cells sorted from blood, collected in a trial of the OX40 agonist ivuxolimab. The receptor comes from an adult with an advanced solid tumor such as melanoma, head and neck, liver or kidney cancer. The CDR3 protein is CASSQRTPAAAYEQYF. The CDR3 coding sequence is TGCGCCAGCAGCCAGAGAACCCCCGCCGCCGCCTACGAGCAGTACTTC.